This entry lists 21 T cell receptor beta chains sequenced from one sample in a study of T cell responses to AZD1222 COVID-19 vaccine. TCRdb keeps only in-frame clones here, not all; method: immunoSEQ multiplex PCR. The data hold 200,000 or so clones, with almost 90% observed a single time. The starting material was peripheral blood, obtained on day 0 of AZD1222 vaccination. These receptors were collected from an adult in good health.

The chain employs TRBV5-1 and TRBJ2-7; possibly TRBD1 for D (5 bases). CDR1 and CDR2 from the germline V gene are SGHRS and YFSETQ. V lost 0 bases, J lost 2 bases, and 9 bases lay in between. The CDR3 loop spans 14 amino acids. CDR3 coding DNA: TGCGCCAGCAGCTTGGAGGCAGGGCCCTACGAGCAGTACTTC. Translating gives CASSLEAGPYEQYF.

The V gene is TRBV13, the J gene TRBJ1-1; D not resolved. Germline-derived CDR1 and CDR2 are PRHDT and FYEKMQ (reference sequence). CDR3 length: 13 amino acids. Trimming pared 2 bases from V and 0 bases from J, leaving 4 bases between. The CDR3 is CASSLKLNTEAFF. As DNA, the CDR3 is TGTGCCAGCAGCTTAAAATTGAACACTGAAGCTTTCTTT.

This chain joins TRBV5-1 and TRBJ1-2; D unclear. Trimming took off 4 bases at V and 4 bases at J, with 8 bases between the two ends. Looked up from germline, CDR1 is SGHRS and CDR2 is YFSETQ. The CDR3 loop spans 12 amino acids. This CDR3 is CASSPSGYGYTF. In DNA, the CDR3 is TGCGCCAGCAGCCCCTCTGGCTATGGCTACACCTTC.

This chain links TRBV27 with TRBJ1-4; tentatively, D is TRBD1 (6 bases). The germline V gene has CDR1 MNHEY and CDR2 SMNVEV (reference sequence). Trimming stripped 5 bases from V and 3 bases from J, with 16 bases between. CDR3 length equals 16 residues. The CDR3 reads CASSPRGVGANEKLFF. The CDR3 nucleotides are TGTGCCAGCAGTCCCAGGGGTGTAGGAGCTAATGAAAAACTGTTTTTT.

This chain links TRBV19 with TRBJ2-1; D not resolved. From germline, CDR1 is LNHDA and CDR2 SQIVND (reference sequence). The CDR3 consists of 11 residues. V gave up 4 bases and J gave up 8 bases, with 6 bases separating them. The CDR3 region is CASSTMDEQFF. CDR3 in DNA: TGTGCCAGTAGTACAATGGATGAGCAGTTCTTC.

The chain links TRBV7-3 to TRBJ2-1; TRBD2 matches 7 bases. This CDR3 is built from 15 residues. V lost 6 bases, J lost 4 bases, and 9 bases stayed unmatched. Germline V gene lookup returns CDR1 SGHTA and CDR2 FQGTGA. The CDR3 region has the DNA TGTGCCAGCAGTCCCCGTTCGGGGGGATACAATGAGCAGTTCTTC. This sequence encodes CASSPRSGGYNEQFF.

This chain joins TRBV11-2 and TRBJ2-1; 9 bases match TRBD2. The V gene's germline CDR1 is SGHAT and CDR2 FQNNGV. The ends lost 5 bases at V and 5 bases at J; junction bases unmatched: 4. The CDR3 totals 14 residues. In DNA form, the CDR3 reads TGTGCCAGCAGCGACAGACTAGCGGACAATGAGCAGTTCTTC. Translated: CASSDRLADNEQFF.

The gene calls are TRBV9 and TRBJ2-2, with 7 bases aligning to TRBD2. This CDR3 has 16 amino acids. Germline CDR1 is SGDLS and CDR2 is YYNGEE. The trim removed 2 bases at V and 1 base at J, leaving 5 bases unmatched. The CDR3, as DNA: TGTGCCAGCAGCGTTCTAAGCGGGGTGAACACCGGGGAGCTGTTTTTT. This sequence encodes CASSVLSGVNTGELFF.

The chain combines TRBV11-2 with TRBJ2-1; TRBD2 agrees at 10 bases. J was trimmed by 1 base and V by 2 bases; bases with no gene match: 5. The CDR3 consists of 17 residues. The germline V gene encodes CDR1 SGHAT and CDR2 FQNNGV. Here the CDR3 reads CASSLFTSGASYNEQFF. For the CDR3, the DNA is TGTGCCAGCAGCTTATTCACTAGCGGGGCTTCCTACAATGAGCAGTTCTTC.

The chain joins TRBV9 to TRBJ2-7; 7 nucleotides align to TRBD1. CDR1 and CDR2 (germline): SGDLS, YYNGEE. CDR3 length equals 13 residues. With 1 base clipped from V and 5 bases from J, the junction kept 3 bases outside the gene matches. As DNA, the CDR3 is TGTGCCAGCAGCGTAAGAGGGGGCGACGAGCAGTACTTC. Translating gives CASSVRGGDEQYF.

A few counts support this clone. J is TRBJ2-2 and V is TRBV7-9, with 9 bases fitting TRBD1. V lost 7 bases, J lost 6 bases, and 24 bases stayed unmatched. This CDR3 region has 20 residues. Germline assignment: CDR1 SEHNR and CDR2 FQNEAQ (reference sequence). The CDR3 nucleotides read TGTGCCAGCACCTGGGGCTTGAAACGCTCAGGGACAGGGAGACCCGGGGAGCTGTTTTTT. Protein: CASTWGLKRSGTGRPGELFF.

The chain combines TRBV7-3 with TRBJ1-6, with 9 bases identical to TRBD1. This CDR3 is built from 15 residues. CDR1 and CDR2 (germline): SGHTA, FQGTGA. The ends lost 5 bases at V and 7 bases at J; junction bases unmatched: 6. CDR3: CASSRTGALNSPLHF. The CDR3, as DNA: TGTGCCAGCAGCCGGACAGGGGCCCTAAATTCACCCCTCCACTTT.

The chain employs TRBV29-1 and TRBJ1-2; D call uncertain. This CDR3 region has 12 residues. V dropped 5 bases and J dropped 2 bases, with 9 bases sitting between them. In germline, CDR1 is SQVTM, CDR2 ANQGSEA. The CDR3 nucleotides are TGCAGCGTTACAGTCCTAAACTATGGCTACACCTTC. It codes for CSVTVLNYGYTF. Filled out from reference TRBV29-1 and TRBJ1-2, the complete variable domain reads SAVISQKPSRDICQRGTSLTIQCQVDSQVTMMFWYRQQPGQSLTLIATANQGSEATYESGFVIDKFPISRPNLTFSTLTVSNMSPEDSSIYLCSVTVLNYGYTFGSGTRLTVV.

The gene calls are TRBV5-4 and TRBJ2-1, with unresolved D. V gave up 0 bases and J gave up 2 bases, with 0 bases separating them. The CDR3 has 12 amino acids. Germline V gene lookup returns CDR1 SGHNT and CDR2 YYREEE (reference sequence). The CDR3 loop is CASSLAYNEQFF. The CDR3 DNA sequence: TGTGCCAGCAGCTTGGCCTACAATGAGCAGTTCTTC. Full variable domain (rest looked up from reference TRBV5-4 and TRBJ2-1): ETGVTQSPTHLIKTRGQQVTLRCSSQSGHNTVSWYQQALGQGPQFIFQYYREEENGRGNFPPRFSGLQFPNYSSELNVNALELDDSALYLCASSLAYNEQFFGPGTRLTVL.

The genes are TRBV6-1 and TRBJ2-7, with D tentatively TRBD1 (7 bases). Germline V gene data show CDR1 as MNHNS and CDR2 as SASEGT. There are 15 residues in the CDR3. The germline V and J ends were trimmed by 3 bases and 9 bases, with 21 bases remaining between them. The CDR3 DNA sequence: TGTGCCAGCAGTGAGGGGGGTGGACAGGTACTTTGGCAGTACTTC. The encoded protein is CASSEGGGQVLWQYF.

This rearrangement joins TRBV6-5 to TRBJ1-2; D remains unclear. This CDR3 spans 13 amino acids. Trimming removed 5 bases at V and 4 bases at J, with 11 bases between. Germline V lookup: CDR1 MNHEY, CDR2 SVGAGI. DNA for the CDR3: TGTGCCAGCAGTAGAACTGTAGGCTATGGCTACACCTTC. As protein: CASSRTVGYGYTF.

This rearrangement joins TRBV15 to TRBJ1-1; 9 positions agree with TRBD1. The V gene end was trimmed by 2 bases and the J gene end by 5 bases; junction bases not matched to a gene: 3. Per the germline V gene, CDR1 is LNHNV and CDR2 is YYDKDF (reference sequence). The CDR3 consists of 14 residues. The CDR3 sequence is CATSRTGGQTEAFF. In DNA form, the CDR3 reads TGTGCCACCAGCAGAACAGGGGGCCAAACTGAAGCTTTCTTT. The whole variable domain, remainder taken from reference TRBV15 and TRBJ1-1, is DAMVIQNPRYQVTQFGKPVTLSCSQTLNHNVMYWYQQKSSQAPKLLFHYYDKDFNNEADTPDNFQSRRPNTSFCFLDIRSPGLGDTAMYLCATSRTGGQTEAFFGQGTRLTVV.

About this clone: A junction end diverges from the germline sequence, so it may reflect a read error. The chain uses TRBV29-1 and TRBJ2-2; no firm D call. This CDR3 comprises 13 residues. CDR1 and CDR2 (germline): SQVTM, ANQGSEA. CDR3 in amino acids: CSVEGSETGELFF. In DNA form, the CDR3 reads TGCAGCGTCGAAGGAAGCGAGACCGGGGAGCTGTTTTTT.

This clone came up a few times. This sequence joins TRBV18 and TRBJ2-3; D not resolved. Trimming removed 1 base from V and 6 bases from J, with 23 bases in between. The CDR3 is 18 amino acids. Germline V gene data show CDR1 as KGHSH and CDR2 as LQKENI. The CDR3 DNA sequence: TGTGCCAGCTCACCACTCGGGTCCTCACTCTCGCAGCTGGATACGCAGTATTTT. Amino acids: CASSPLGSSLSQLDTQYF.

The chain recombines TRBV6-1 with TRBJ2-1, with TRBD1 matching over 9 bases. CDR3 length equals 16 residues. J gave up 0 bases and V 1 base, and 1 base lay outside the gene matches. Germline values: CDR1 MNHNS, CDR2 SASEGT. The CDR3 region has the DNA TGTGCCAGCAGTGAAGGGGACAGGGCCTCCTACAATGAGCAGTTCTTC. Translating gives CASSEGDRASYNEQFF.

CDR3 region: CSASGRRATEAFF. For the CDR3, the DNA is TGCAGTGCTAGTGGCAGGCGGGCAACTGAAGCTTTCTTT. The V call is TRBV20-1, the J call TRBJ1-1; D gene ambiguous. Germline V gene data show CDR1 as DFQATT and CDR2 as SNEGSKA (reference sequence). The ends were cut back, 3 bases at V and 5 bases at J, with 13 bases in the middle. The CDR3 runs to 13 residues.